Given below is one T cell receptor beta chain in context. What this receptor recognizes is not known. Base qualities are not provided; no much larger clone lies one nucleotide away. Using the deep immunoSEQ assay, multiplex PCR amplified TCR CDR3 regions from genomic DNA. Extracted genomic DNA from each cell subset was distributed evenly across all wells of several immunoSEQ 96-well plates, and each plate was treated as a replicate. For sorted subsets, about 200 ng genomic DNA, equal to tens of thousands of T cell genomes, was loaded into each replicate PCR. The purified libraries were quantified using a Qubit 3.0 fluorometer, sized with a Bioanalyzer 2100, and then quantified again using the KAPA Library Quantification kit. Every immunoSEQ 96-well plate was sequenced on a dedicated single-read 150-cycle Illumina NextSeq 550 flow cell. As for how the authors treated the data: The immunoSEQ output contained only junctional sequences without quality scores, so filtering could not match that applied to full-length reads. To assign V/J genes and CDR3, sequences were annotated using PyIR, a Python wrapper for IgBLAST v1.9, with IMGT germline references. Reads were removed for weak V/J assignments (E-value above 1e-6), missing CDR3, stop codons, out-of-frame junctions, or ambiguous translated residues. V3J clonotypes were defined as sequences sharing the same inferred V gene, J gene, and CDR3 amino acid sequence. To compute the percentage overlap between repertoires, the number of shared unique clonotypes was divided by the size of the smaller repertoire. Richness of each repertoire was evaluated using RTK rarefaction, the Chao1 estimator, and Recon v2.1 estimates of unobserved clonotypes. Generation probabilities for all TCRbeta clonotypes obtained by the gDNA method from a handful of donors were computed using OLGA. TCRdb re-hosts the immuneACCESS table, in-frame sequences only. Its copies lack some clones; in the studies checked, an unresolved V gene accounts for under half of them, and the cause for the rest is not known. Clone size and V and J calls were adopted from that table, with D and trimming inferred from the DNA. The sample has almost 750,000 clones on record, 55% to 75% of them singletons. Of the sample, under 2% falls within the top ten clones.

The data belong to a study of shared clonotypes between healthy human individuals (TCRdb year 2020). Context from the whole study: The cohort comprised a couple of women and a few men aged 18 to 49 years. Blood TCR repertoires of about 5 healthy adults were deeply sequenced to estimate repertoire size and the extent of clonotype sharing between individuals. Between about 0.9 and 8.9 billion PBMCs per donor were obtained by leukapheresis. Different laboratories and diverse techniques were used to prepare libraries and sequence TCR repertoires, to increase sequencing depth and limit assay-specific biases. For each donor, CD4 naive and CD4 memory were each given three plates, CD8 naive was given two plates, and CD8 memory was given one plate. Findings and caveats that apply to the study as a whole: The genetic and exposure-history diversity represented was limited by the small number of donors. When four donors were compared, the shared fraction of clonotypes was around 4.6% for naive CD4, approximately 3.3% for naive CD8, roughly 2.5% for memory CD4, and under 0.5% for memory CD8. Based on pairwise subsampling, the degree of clonotype sharing among donors was expected to be affected by sequencing depth. Even with the large sequencing depth, rarefaction of the sorted-subset datasets indicated that sequencing was incomplete. Compared with non-shared clonotypes, the clonotypes found in all four sorted-subset donors had higher generation probabilities. Naive subsets generally had larger estimated clonotype richness than memory subsets did. Sampling was restricted to blood, and TCR repertoires in tissue are likely to differ from TCR repertoires in blood.

From a lookup of the germline V gene, CDR1 and CDR2 are SGDLS and YYNGEE. Inclusive of the bounding cysteine and phenylalanine, the CDR3 is 15 residues long. Only the CDR3 portion is preserved as DNA: 45 bases, with reading frame beginning at the first base. V is clipped by 4 bases and J by 7 bases, and the sequence between their germline boundaries is 20 bases long. The donors were healthy, HIV-negative adults with no recently reported acute infections or vaccinations. Every donor was a Caucasian adult living in Nashville, Tennessee, USA. CD4+ T cells were enriched through magnetic negative selection, after which naive cells were positively selected on CD45RA and the remaining negative fraction served as the memory subset. Blood was collected by leukapheresis, and PBMCs were isolated by Ficoll-Histopaque density gradient centrifugation and then cryopreserved in liquid nitrogen vapor phase. Purity and quantity of every magnetically sorted T cell population were checked by analytical flow cytometry. Genomic DNA was isolated from each sorted fraction and quantified by UV absorbance on a Nanodrop 2000c.

This receptor chain uses TRBV9 and TRBJ2-5, with TRBD2 perhaps the D gene, on 5 matching bases. The source of this sequence is a woman aged 25 to 39 in good health. The sample comprised memory CD4+ T cells sorted from blood. Taken with the paper, the label for cell subset or site translates to: CD45RA-negative fraction. The nucleotide sequence reads as follows: TGTGCCAGCAGCCAAGGCAGCGGCTCATCCCCGACCCAGTACTTC. Its coded protein is CASSQGSGSSPTQYF.